Listed below are T cell receptor beta chains from one sample, sequenced in a study of CD8+CD57+ T cells in acquired aplastic anemia. Using its own MiXCR run on the reads, TCRdb lists one record per CDR3 protein. This sample has 160,000 or so distinct CDR3 sequences, with less than 60% found just once. The sample comprised sorted CD4+, CD8+, or CD8+CD57+ T cells (not recorded which) from PBMCs. The receptors stem from a human donor with aplastic anemia. CDR3s include the opening cysteine and the closing phenylalanine or tryptophan. The order of the fields is J gene, V gene, clone size, D gene, CDR3 protein, CDR3 DNA. A D gene is named only where the DNA matches it firmly. Part of the rows lack a size; the others show once, few, many or a class for expanded clones.

j_gene: TRBJ2-1; v_gene: TRBV4-3; abundance: many; d_gene: -; CDR3aa: CASSTRQGGNEQFF; CDR3nt: TGCGCCAGCAGCACCAGACAGGGAGGGAATGAGCAGTTCTTC
j_gene: TRBJ1-2; v_gene: TRBV2; abundance: -; d_gene: -; CDR3aa: CASRDRNYGYTF; CDR3nt: TGTGCCAGCAGAGACAGGAACTATGGCTACACCTTC
j_gene: TRBJ2-3; v_gene: TRBV9; abundance: many; d_gene: TRBD2; CDR3aa: CASSSTSGGRVDTQYF; CDR3nt: TGTGCCAGCAGCTCCACTAGCGGGGGGAGGGTAGATACGCAGTATTTT
j_gene: TRBJ1-2; v_gene: TRBV6-1; abundance: few; d_gene: -; CDR3aa: CASSSVGSEGYTF; CDR3nt: TGTGCCAGCAGCTCCGTGGGCAGCGAGGGCTACACCTTC
j_gene: TRBJ2-3; v_gene: TRBV14; abundance: -; d_gene: -; CDR3aa: CASRDQGQYF; CDR3nt: TGTGCCAGCAGGGATCAGGGGCAGTATTTT
j_gene: TRBJ2-1; v_gene: TRBV2; abundance: once; d_gene: -; CDR3aa: CASTRDAVSDNEQFF; CDR3nt: TGTGCCAGCACCCGGGACGCCGTCTCTGACAATGAGCAGTTCTTC
j_gene: TRBJ1-5; v_gene: TRBV11-2; abundance: many; d_gene: TRBD1; CDR3aa: CASSAGGTGGSISNQPQHF; CDR3nt: TGTGCCAGCAGCGCAGGAGGGACAGGGGGCTCCATTAGCAATCAGCCCCAGCATTTT
j_gene: TRBJ2-7; v_gene: TRBV6-1; abundance: -; d_gene: TRBD1; CDR3aa: CASIRDRSSYEQYF; CDR3nt: TGTGCCAGCATTAGGGACAGGAGCTCCTACGAGCAGTACTTC
j_gene: TRBJ2-7; v_gene: TRBV15; abundance: -; d_gene: -; CDR3aa: CATSRGVTRGPDEQYF; CDR3nt: TGTGCCACCAGCAGAGGTGTGACCAGGGGTCCGGACGAGCAGTACTTC
j_gene: TRBJ1-1; v_gene: TRBV4-2; abundance: many; d_gene: -; CDR3aa: CASSQPGLEAFF; CDR3nt: TGTGCCAGCAGCCAACCGGGTTTAGAAGCTTTCTTT
j_gene: TRBJ2-5; v_gene: TRBV20-1; abundance: -; d_gene: TRBD1; CDR3aa: CSANIPGQGGAGETQYF; CDR3nt: TGCAGTGCTAACATCCCGGGACAGGGTGGGGCAGGGGAGACCCAGTACTTC
j_gene: TRBJ2-1; v_gene: TRBV5-1; abundance: many; d_gene: TRBD2; CDR3aa: CASSPALAGDEQFF; CDR3nt: TGCGCCAGCAGCCCCGCCCTAGCGGGGGATGAGCAGTTCTTC
j_gene: TRBJ2-1; v_gene: TRBV24-1; abundance: -; d_gene: TRBD2; CDR3aa: CATSDPGLAGVVEQFF; CDR3nt: TGTGCCACCAGTGATCCGGGACTAGCGGGAGTTGTTGAGCAGTTCTTC
j_gene: TRBJ2-2; v_gene: TRBV7-3; abundance: many; d_gene: -; CDR3aa: CASSTGQGELFF; CDR3nt: TGTGCCAGCAGCACTGGACAGGGGGAGCTGTTTTTT
j_gene: TRBJ2-1; v_gene: TRBV7-7; abundance: many; d_gene: TRBD2; CDR3aa: CASSLVAGAHNEQFF; CDR3nt: TGTGCTAGCAGCTTAGTAGCGGGAGCTCACAATGAGCAGTTCTTC
j_gene: TRBJ2-1; v_gene: TRBV10-3; abundance: -; d_gene: -; CDR3aa: CAISEDQGYNEQFF; CDR3nt: TGTGCCATCAGTGAAGATCAGGGGTACAATGAGCAGTTCTTC
j_gene: TRBJ1-1; v_gene: TRBV20-1; abundance: -; d_gene: -; CDR3aa: CSADDSPEEAFF; CDR3nt: TGCAGTGCAGACGACAGCCCCGAGGAAGCTTTCTTT
j_gene: TRBJ2-7; v_gene: TRBV2; abundance: -; d_gene: TRBD1; CDR3aa: CASRLPGQNYYEQYF; CDR3nt: TGTGCCAGCAGGTTACCGGGACAGAATTACTACGAGCAGTACTTC
j_gene: TRBJ1-2; v_gene: TRBV29-1; abundance: few; d_gene: -; CDR3aa: CSVEAQDGYTF; CDR3nt: TGCAGCGTTGAGGCACAGGATGGCTACACCTTC
j_gene: TRBJ2-3; v_gene: TRBV19; abundance: many; d_gene: -; CDR3aa: CASKNGGTDTQYF; CDR3nt: TGTGCCAGTAAAAACGGGGGCACAGATACGCAGTATTTT
j_gene: TRBJ1-1; v_gene: TRBV7-3; abundance: -; d_gene: -; CDR3aa: CASSWSVSTEAFF; CDR3nt: TGTGCCAGCAGCTGGAGTGTTAGCACTGAAGCTTTCTTT
j_gene: TRBJ2-3; v_gene: TRBV20-1; abundance: many; d_gene: TRBD2; CDR3aa: CSADGGALADTQYF; CDR3nt: TGCAGTGCGGACGGGGGGGCCCTAGCAGATACGCAGTATTTT
j_gene: TRBJ1-2; v_gene: TRBV6-4; abundance: once; d_gene: -; CDR3aa: CASSVGAGANYGYTF; CDR3nt: TGTGCCAGCAGTGTTGGGGCAGGGGCTAACTATGGCTACACCTTC
j_gene: TRBJ2-5; v_gene: TRBV6-2/TRBV6-3; abundance: many; d_gene: -; CDR3aa: CASSTGRTQYF; CDR3nt: TGTGCCAGCAGTACCGGCAGAACCCAGTACTTC
j_gene: TRBJ2-5; v_gene: TRBV5-5; abundance: many; d_gene: -; CDR3aa: CASSLQGQGAETQYF; CDR3nt: TGTGCCAGCAGCCTACAGGGCCAGGGTGCAGAGACCCAGTACTTC
j_gene: TRBJ2-2; v_gene: TRBV10-3; abundance: many; d_gene: -; CDR3aa: CALKESDRNTGELFF; CDR3nt: TGTGCCCTCAAAGAATCAGACAGGAACACCGGGGAGCTGTTTTTT
j_gene: TRBJ2-7; v_gene: TRBV6-1; abundance: -; d_gene: -; CDR3aa: CASSNLYEQYF; CDR3nt: TGTGCCAGCAGTAACCTCTACGAGCAGTACTTC
j_gene: TRBJ2-1; v_gene: TRBV7-9; abundance: -; d_gene: -; CDR3aa: CASSLPGNNEQFF; CDR3nt: TGTGCCAGCAGCTTACCAGGGAACAATGAGCAGTTCTTC
j_gene: TRBJ2-2; v_gene: TRBV5-1; abundance: many; d_gene: -; CDR3aa: CASSLSGSLPNTGELFF; CDR3nt: TGCGCCAGCAGCTTGTCGGGCAGCCTGCCGAACACCGGGGAGCTGTTTTTT
j_gene: TRBJ2-5; v_gene: TRBV2; abundance: few; d_gene: -; CDR3aa: CASSDLSWETQYF; CDR3nt: TGTGCCAGCAGTGATCTCAGTTGGGAGACCCAGTACTTC
j_gene: TRBJ2-7; v_gene: TRBV29-1; abundance: -; d_gene: TRBD1; CDR3aa: CSVGTGVLYEQYF; CDR3nt: TGCAGCGTCGGGACAGGGGTCCTCTACGAGCAGTACTTC